Reported below is one TCR beta chain. Self-reported history from a screening survey and questionnaire set each donor's cohort. These data are taken from a study of blood T cell repertoires in COVID-19. Study-level information: Samples representing acute and convalescent COVID-19 were sourced from the United States, Italy and Spain. T cells, B-cell-depleted T cells, or PBMCs provided the cDNA or gDNA that served as material.

The assay was immunoSEQ multiplex PCR, and TCRdb's table has in-frame clones only and misses some. The data contain 310,000 or so clones, 75% to 95% of them seen just once; the ten biggest clones take up about 1.1%. Germline V gene data show CDR1 as MDHEN and CDR2 as SYDVKM. Between the trimmed V and J ends, which lost 3 bases and 5 bases, there was a span of 13 bases. CDR3 length: 14 residues. The specimen sequenced was PBMCs or T cells enriched from blood (not recorded which). The V gene is TRBV28, the J gene TRBJ1-2, with D hard to call. This TCR derives from a woman in her 30s who had recovered from COVID-19. CDR3: CASSLVGPPYGYTF. CDR3 nucleotide sequence: TGTGCCAGCAGTTTGGTTGGGCCACCGTATGGCTACACCTTC.